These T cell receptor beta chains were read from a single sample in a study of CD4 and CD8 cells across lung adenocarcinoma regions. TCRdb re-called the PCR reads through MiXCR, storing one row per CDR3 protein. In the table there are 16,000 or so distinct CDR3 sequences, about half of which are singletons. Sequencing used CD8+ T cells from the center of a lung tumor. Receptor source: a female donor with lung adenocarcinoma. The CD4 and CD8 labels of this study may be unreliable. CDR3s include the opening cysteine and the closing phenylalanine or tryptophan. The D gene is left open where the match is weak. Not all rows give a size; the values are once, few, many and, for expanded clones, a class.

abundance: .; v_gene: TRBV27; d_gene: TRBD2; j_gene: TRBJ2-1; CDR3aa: CASRPGLAESYNEQFF; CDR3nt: TGTGCCAGCAGACCGGGACTAGCGGAGTCCTACAATGAGCAGTTCTTC
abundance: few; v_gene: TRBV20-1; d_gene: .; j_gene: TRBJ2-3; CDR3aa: CSASGGGSDTQYF; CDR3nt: TGCAGTGCTAGTGGAGGGGGCTCAGATACGCAGTATTTT
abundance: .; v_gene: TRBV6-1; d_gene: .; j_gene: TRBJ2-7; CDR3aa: CASSIRGPSSYEQYF; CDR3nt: TGTGCCAGCAGTATCCGGGGACCAAGCTCCTACGAGCAGTACTTC
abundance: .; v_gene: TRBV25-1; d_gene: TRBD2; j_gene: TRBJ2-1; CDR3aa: CASSLPDGLAGVYNEQFF; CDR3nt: TGTGCCAGCAGCCTTCCTGACGGGCTAGCGGGAGTCTACAATGAGCAGTTCTTC
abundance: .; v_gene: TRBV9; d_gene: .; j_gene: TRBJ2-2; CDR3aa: CASSVNTGELFF; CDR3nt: TGTGCCAGCAGCGTGAACACCGGGGAGCTGTTTTTT
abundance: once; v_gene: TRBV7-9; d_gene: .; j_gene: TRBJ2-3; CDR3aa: CASSSPRGAATDTQYF; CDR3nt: TGTGCCAGCAGCTCCCCTCGAGGGGCGGCCACAGATACGCAGTATTTT
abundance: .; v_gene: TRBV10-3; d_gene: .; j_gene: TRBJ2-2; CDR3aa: CAITLTGNTGELFF; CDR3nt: TGTGCCATCACTCTCACAGGGAACACCGGGGAGCTGTTTTTT
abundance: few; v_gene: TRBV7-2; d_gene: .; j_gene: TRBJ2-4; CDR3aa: CASSPRRAVVEGNEQYF; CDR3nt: TGTGCCAGCAGCCCCAGGCGGGCCGTCGTCGAGGGCAATGAGCAGTACTTC
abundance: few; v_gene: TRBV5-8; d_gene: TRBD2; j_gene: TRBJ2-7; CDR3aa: CASTFPSPGLAGNEQYF; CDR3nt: TGTGCCAGCACATTCCCTAGTCCGGGACTAGCGGGTAACGAGCAGTACTTC
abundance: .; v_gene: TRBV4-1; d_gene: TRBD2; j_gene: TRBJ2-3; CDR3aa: CASSHVGRGSSDTQYF; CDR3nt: TGCGCCAGCAGCCACGTAGGGCGGGGGAGTTCAGATACGCAGTATTTT
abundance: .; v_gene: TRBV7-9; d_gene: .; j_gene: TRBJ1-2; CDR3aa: CASSPPWGDYGYTF; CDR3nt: TGTGCCAGCAGCCCCCCATGGGGCGACTATGGCTACACCTTC
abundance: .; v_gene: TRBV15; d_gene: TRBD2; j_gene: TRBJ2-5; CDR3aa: CATSTGSSGGRETQYF; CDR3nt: TGTGCCACCAGCACCGGATCTAGCGGGGGCCGGGAGACCCAGTACTTC
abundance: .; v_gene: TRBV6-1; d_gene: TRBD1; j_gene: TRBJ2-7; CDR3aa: CASRKTGLPEQYF; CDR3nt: TGTGCCAGCAGAAAGACAGGGTTGCCCGAGCAGTACTTC
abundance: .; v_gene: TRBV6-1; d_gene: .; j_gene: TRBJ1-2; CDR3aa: CASSDVGNNYGYTF; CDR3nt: TGTGCCAGCAGTGATGTCGGGAATAACTATGGCTACACCTTC
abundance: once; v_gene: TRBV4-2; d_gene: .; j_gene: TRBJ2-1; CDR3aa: CASSQGDSYNEQFF; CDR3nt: TGTGCCAGCAGCCAAGGGGACTCCTACAATGAGCAGTTCTTC
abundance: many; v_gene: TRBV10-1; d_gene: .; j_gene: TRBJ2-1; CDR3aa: CASSERGSSYNEQFF; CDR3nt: TGCGCCAGCAGTGAGAGGGGGAGCTCCTACAATGAGCAGTTCTTC
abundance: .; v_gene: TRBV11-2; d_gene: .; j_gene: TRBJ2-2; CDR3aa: CASSETRVPGELFF; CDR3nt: TGTGCCAGCAGCGAAACTCGGGTTCCCGGGGAGCTGTTTTTT
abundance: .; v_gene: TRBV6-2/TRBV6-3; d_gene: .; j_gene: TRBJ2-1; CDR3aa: CASSYQLWRGEQFF; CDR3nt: TGTGCCAGCAGTTACCAACTCTGGAGGGGTGAGCAGTTCTTC
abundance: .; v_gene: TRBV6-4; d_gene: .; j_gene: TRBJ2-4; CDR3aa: CASSDSGTCAKNTQYF; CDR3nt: TGTGCCAGCAGTGACTCGGGGACGTGCGCCAAAAATACGCAGTACTTC
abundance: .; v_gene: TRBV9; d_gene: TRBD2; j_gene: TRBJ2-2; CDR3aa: CASSVEILAGGLGTGELFF; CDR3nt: TGTGCCAGCAGCGTAGAAATACTAGCGGGGGGGCTCGGCACCGGGGAGCTGTTTTTT
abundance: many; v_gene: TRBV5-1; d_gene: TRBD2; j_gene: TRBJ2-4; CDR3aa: CASSSGLASNIQYF; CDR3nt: TGCGCCAGCAGCTCGGGACTAGCGTCAAACATTCAGTACTTC
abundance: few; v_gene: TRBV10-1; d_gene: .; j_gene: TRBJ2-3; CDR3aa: CASSDWGPTDTQYF; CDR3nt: TGCGCCAGCAGTGATTGGGGACCCACAGATACGCAGTATTTT
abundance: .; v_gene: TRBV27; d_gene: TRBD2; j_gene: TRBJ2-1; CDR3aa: CASSFRLAGTYNEQFF; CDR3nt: TGTGCCAGCAGTTTCCGACTAGCGGGAACCTACAATGAGCAGTTCTTC
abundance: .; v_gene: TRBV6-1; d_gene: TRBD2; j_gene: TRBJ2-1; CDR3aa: CASSPAGTSRGGGYNEQFF; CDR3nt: TGTGCCAGCAGTCCCGCCGGGACTTCCCGCGGGGGGGGTTACAATGAGCAGTTCTTC
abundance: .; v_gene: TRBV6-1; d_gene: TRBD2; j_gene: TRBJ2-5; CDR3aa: CASRRLAGEETQYF; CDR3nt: TGTGCCAGCAGACGCCTAGCGGGAGAAGAGACCCAGTACTTC
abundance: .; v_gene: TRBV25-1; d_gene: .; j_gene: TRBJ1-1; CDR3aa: CASSESPQGGKTEAFF; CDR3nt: TGTGCCAGCAGTGAATCCCCGCAGGGAGGGAAAACTGAAGCTTTCTTT
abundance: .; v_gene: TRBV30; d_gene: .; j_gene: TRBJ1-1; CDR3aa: CAWFRTSEAFF; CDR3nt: TGTGCCTGGTTTAGGACCTCGGAAGCTTTCTTT
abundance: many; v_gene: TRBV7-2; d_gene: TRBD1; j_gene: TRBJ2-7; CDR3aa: CASSLGGTGVSYEQYF; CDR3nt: TGTGCCAGCAGCTTAGGGGGGACAGGGGTCTCCTACGAGCAGTACTTC
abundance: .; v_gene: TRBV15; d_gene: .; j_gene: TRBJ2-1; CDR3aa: CATSNRTTYNEQFF; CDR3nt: TGTGCCACCAGCAATCGGACTACCTACAATGAGCAGTTCTTC
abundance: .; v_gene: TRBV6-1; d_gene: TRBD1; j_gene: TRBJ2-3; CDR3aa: CASSEREGGSSTDTQYF; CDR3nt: TGTGCCAGCAGTGAACGGGAAGGGGGCAGCTCCACAGATACGCAGTATTTT
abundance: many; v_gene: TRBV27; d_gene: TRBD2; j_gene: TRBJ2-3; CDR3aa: CASTSARGTDTQYF; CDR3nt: TGTGCCAGCACTTCCGCGCGGGGGACAGATACGCAGTATTTT
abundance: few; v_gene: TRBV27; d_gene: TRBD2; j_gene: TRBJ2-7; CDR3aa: CASNRRAGGRSGQYF; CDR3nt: TGTGCCAGCAACCGAAGAGCGGGAGGCCGTTCGGGGCAGTACTTC
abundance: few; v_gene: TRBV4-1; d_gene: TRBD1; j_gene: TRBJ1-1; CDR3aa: CASSQSGTGIDGTEAFF; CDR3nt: TGCGCCAGCAGCCAATCCGGGACAGGAATCGACGGCACTGAAGCTTTCTTT
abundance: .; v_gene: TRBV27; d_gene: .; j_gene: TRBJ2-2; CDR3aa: CASSLWLARGGELFF; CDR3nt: TGTGCCAGCAGTTTATGGCTAGCACGGGGCGGGGAGCTGTTTTTT
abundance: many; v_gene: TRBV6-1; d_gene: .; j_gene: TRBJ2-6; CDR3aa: CASSDRGSGANVLTF; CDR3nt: TGTGCCAGCAGCGACCGGGGGTCTGGGGCCAACGTCCTGACTTTC
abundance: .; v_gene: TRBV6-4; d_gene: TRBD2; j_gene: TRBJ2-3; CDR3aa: CASTGGGATDTQYF; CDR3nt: TGTGCCAGCACGGGGGGGGGAGCCACAGATACGCAGTATTTT
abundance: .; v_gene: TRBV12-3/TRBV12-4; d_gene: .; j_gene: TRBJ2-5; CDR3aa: CFSRRDGGRDQETQYF; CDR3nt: TGTTTTAGCAGGCGGGACGGGGGTCGTGACCAAGAGACTCAGTACTTC
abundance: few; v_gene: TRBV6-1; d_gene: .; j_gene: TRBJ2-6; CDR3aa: CASREPSGANVLTF; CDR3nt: TGTGCCAGCAGGGAGCCGTCTGGGGCCAACGTCCTGACTTTC
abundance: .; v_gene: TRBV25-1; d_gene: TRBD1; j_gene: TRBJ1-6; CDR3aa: CASKPPGQNQPLHF; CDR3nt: TGTGCCAGCAAACCACCGGGACAGAATCAGCCCCTCCATTTT
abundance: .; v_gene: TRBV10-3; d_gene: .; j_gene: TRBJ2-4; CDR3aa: CAICAERGRQDLNTQYF; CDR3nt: TGTGCCATCTGTGCAGAGCGCGGGCGGCAGGATCTAAACACCCAGTACTTC
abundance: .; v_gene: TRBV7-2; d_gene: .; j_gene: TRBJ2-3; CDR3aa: CASSLLVDGDTQYF; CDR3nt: TGTGCCAGCAGCTTATTGGTGGATGGGGATACGCAGTATTTT
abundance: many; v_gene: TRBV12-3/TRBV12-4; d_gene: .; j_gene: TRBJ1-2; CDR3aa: CASSLVGGVDYGYTF; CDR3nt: TGTGCCAGCAGTTTGGTAGGGGGTGTGGACTATGGCTACACCTTC
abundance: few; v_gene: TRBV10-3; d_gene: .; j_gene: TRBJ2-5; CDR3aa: CAISSPGRERETQYF; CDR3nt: TGTGCCATCAGTTCTCCGGGACGGGAGAGAGAGACCCAGTACTTC
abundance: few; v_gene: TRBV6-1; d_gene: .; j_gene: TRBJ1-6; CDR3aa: CASSPELAYSPLHF; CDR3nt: TGTGCCAGCAGCCCCGAGTTAGCTTATTCACCCCTCCACTTT
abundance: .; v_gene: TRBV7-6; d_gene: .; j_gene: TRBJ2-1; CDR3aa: CASSRTATGQYNEQFF; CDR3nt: TGTGCCAGCAGTCGGACTGCGACTGGACAGTACAATGAGCAGTTCTTC
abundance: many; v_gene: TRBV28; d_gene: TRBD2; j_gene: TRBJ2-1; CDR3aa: CASSLSGLAGDGSSYNEQFF; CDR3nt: TGTGCCAGCAGTCTCTCCGGGCTAGCGGGAGACGGAAGCTCCTACAATGAGCAGTTCTTC
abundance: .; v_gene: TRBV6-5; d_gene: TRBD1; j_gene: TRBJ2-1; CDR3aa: CASSYLGQGDNEQFF; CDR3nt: TGTGCCAGCAGTTACCTCGGACAGGGGGATAATGAGCAGTTCTTC
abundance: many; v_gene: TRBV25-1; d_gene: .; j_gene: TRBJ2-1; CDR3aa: CASSPLGLGQFF; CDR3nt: TGTGCCAGCAGTCCCCTCGGCCTCGGGCAGTTCTTC
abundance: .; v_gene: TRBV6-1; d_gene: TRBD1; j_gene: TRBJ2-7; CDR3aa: CASSEYNWGQGSYEQYF; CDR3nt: TGTGCCAGCAGTGAATATAACTGGGGACAGGGCTCCTACGAGCAGTACTTC
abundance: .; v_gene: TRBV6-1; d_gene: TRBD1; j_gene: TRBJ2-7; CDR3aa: CASRTGTENYEQYF; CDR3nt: TGTGCCAGCAGAACCGGGACAGAGAACTACGAGCAGTACTTC
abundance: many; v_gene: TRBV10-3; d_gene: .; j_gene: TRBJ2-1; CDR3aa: CAISGASRNNEQFF; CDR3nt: TGTGCCATCAGTGGGGCTAGTAGGAACAATGAGCAGTTCTTC
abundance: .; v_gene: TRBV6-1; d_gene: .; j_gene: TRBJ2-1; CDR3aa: CAGSVGREEDTQYF; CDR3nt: TGTGCGGGGAGTGTGGGCCGTGAGGAAGATACCCAGTATTTC
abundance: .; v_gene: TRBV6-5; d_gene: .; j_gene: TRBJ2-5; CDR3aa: CASSYSTQETQYF; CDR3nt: TGTGCCAGCAGTTACTCGACCCAAGAGACCCAGTACTTC
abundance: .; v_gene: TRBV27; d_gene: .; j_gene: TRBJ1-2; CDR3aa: CASSSLGNYGYTF; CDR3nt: TGTGCCAGCAGTTCCCTAGGGAACTATGGCTACACCTTC
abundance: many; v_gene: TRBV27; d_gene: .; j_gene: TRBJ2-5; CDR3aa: CASRRQDLREQYF; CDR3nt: TGTGCCAGCCGGAGACAGGACCTTAGAGAGCAGTACTTC
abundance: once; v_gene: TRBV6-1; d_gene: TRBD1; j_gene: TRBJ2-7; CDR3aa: CASRGQGGAYEQYF; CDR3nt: TGTGCCAGCAGAGGACAGGGGGGGGCCTACGAGCAGTACTTC
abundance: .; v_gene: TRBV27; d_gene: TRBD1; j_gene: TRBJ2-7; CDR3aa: CASSWTGDYNEQYF; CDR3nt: TGTGCCAGCAGTTGGACAGGGGACTACAATGAGCAGTACTTC
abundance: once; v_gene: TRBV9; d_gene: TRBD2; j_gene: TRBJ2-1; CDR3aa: CASSKSGNRDNEQFF; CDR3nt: TGTGCCAGCAGCAAAAGCGGGAATAGGGACAATGAGCAGTTCTTC
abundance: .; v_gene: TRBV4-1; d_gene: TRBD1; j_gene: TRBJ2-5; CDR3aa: CASSRTGQNLQETQYF; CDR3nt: TGCGCCAGCAGCCGGACGGGACAGAACCTACAAGAGACCCAGTACTTC